This entry describes one T cell receptor (beta chain). This sample is drawn from a study of blood T cell repertoires in COVID-19. The repertoire was sequenced with immunoSEQ multiplex PCR; TCRdb's copy has only in-frame clones and lacks some. The sample has about 130,000 clones, roughly three quarters seen once; the top ten hold about 1.9%. The CDR3 covers 14 residues. Germline V gene lookup returns CDR1 MNHEY and CDR2 SVGAGI. The germline V and J ends were trimmed by 2 bases and 4 bases, with 9 bases remaining between them. V gene TRBV6-5 combines with J gene TRBJ1-3; no definite D call. The sequenced sample was peripheral blood. This sequence was found in an older woman with acute or convalescent COVID-19. The CDR3 nucleotides are TGTGCCAGCAGTTACGGGCCGGGGGGAAACACCATATATTTT. Translating gives CASSYGPGGNTIYF.